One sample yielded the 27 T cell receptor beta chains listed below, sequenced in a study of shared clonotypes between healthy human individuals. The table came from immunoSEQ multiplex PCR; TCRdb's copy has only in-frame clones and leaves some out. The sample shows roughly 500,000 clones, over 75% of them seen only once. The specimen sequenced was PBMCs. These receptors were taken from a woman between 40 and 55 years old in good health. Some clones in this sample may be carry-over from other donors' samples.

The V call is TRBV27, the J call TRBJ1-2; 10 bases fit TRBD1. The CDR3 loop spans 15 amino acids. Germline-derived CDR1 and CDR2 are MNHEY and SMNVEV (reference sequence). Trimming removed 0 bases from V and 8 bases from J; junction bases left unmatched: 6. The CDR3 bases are TGTGCCAGCAGTTTATCACGACAGGGGGCGGAGGGCTACACCTTC. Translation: CASSLSRQGAEGYTF.

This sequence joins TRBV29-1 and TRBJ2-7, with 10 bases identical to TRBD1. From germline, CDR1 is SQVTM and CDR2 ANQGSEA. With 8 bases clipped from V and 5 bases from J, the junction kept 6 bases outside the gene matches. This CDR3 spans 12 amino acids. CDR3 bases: TGCAGCACCAGACAGGGGGCCAACGAGCAGTACTTC. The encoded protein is CSTRQGANEQYF.

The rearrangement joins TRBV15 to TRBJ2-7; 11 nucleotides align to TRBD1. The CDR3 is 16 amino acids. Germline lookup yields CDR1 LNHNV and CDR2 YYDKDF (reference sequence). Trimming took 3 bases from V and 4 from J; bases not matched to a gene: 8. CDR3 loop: CATSSAGQGGRYEQYF. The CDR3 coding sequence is TGTGCCACCAGCAGTGCGGGACAGGGGGGTCGATACGAGCAGTACTTC.

The CDR3 region has the DNA TGTGCCAGCAGTGAGTCTACCACTGAAGCTTTCTTT. Translation gives CASSESTTEAFF. This chain uses TRBV2 with TRBJ1-1; D gene unclear. The CDR3 has 12 amino acids. CDR1 is SNHLY and CDR2 is FYNNEI in the germline V gene. Trimming shortened V by 3 bases and J by 4 bases, and 6 bases separated the two germline ends.

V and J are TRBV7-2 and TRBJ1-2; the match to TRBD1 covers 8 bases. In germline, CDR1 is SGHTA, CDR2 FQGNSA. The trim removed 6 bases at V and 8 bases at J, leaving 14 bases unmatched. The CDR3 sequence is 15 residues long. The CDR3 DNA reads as TGTGCCAGCAGACCCTCAGGGGGCTCCCTTAAGGGCTACACCTTC. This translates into CASRPSGGSLKGYTF.

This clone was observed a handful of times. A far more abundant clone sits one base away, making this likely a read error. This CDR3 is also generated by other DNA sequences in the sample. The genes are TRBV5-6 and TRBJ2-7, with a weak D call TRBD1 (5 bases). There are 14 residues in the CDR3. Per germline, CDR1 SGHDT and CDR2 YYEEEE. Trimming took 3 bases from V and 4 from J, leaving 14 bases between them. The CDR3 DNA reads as TGTGCCAGCAGCTGGAGAAGGGGAACATACGAGCAGTACTTC. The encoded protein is CASSWRRGTYEQYF.

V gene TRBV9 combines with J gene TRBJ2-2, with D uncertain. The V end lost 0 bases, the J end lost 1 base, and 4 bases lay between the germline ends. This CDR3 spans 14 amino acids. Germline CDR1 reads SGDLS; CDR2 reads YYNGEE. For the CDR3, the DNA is TGTGCCAGCAGCGTAGCCTGGAACACCGGGGAGCTGTTTTTT. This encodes CASSVAWNTGELFF.

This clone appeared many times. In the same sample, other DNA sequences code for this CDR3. The CDR3 region has the DNA TGTGCCTGCCTTAGATCAGACAGGCCGTTGGAGCAGTACTTC. Protein: CACLRSDRPLEQYF. The rearrangement uses TRBV2 and TRBJ2-7; a possible D gene is TRBD1 (6 bases). V lost 11 bases, J lost 7 bases, and 24 bases lay in between. Germline V gene sequence: CDR1 SNHLY, CDR2 FYNNEI. The CDR3 runs 14 residues.

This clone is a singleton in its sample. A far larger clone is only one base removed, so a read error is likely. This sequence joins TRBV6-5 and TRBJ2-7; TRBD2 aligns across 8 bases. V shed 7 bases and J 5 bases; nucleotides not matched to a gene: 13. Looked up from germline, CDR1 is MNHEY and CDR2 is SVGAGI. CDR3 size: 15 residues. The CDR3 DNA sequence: TGTGCCAGCATACCCCCAAGCGGGAGATCGCACGAGCAGTACTTC. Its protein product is CASIPPSGRSHEQYF.

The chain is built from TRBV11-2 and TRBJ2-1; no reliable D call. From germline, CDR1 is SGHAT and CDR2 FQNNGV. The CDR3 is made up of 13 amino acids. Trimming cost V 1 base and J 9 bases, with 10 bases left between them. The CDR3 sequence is CASSLGPMGEQFF. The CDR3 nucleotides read TGTGCCAGCAGCTTAGGACCAATGGGTGAGCAGTTCTTC.

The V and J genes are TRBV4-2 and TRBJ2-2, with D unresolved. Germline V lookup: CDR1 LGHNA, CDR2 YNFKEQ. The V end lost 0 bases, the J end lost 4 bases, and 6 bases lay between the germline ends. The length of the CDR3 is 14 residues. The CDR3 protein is CASSQDIGTGELFF. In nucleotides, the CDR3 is TGTGCCAGCAGCCAAGATATAGGCACCGGGGAGCTGTTTTTT.

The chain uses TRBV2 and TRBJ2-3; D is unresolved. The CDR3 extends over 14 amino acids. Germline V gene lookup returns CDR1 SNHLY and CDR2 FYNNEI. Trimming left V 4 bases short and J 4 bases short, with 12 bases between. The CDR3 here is CASSVRTSSDTQYF. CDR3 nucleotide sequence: TGTGCCAGCAGTGTGAGAACCAGCTCAGATACGCAGTATTTT.

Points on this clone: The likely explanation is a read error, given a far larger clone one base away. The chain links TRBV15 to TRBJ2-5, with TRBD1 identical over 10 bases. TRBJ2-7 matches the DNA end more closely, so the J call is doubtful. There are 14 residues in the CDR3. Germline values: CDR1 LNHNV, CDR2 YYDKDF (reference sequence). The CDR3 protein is CATSTGQGYYEQYF. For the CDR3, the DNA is TGTGCCACCAGCACGGGACAGGGGTACTACGAGCAGTACTTC.

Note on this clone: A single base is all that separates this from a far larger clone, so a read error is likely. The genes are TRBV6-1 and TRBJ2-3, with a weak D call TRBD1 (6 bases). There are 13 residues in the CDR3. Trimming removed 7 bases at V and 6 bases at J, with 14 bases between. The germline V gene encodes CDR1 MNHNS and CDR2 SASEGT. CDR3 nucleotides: TGTGCCAGCACAGGACAGCACTTTGATACGCAGTATTTT. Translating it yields CASTGQHFDTQYF.

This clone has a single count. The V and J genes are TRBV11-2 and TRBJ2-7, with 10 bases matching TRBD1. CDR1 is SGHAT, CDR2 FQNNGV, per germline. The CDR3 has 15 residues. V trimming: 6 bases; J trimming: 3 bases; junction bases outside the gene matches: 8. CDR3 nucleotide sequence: TGTGCCAGCAGACGACCAGGGACAGGGGACTACGAGCAGTACTTC. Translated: CASRRPGTGDYEQYF. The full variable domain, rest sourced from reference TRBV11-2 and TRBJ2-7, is EAGVAQSPRYKIIEKRQSVAFWCNPISGHATLYWYQQILGQGPKLLIQFQNNGVVDDSQLPKDRFSAERLKGVDSTLKIQPAKLEDSAVYLCASRRPGTGDYEQYFGPGTRLTVT.

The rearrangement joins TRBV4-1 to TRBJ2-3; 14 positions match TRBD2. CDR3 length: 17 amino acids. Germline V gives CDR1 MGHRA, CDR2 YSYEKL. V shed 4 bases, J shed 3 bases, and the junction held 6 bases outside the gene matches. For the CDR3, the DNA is TGCGCCAGCAGCCTAGCCGGGACTAGCGGGAGTACAGATACGCAGTATTTT. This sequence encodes CASSLAGTSGSTDTQYF.

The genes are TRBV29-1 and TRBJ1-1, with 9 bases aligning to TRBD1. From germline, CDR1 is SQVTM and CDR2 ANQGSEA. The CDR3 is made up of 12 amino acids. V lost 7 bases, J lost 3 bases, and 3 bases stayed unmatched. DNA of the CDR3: TGCAGCGCGAGGACAGGGGACACTGAAGCTTTCTTT. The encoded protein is CSARTGDTEAFF.

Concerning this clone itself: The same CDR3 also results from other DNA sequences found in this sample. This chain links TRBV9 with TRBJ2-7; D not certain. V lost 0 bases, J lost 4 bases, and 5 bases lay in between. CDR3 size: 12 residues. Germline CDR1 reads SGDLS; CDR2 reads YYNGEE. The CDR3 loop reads CASSVGSYEQYF. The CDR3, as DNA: TGTGCCAGCAGCGTAGGGAGTTACGAGCAGTACTTC. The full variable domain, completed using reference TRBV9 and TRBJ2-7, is DSGVTQTPKHLITATGQRVTLRCSPRSGDLSVYWYQQSLDQGLQFLIQYYNGEERAKGNILERFSAQQFPDLHSELNLSSLELGDSALYFCASSVGSYEQYFGPGTRLTVT.

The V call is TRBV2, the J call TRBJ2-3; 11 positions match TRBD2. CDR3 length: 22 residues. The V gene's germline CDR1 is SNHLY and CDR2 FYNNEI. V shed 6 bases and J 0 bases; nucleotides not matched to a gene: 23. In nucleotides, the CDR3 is TGTGCCAGCAGCGGGGGGGACACCGGGACTAGCGGATGGGGACCTAGCACAGATACGCAGTATTTT. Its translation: CASSGGDTGTSGWGPSTDTQYF.

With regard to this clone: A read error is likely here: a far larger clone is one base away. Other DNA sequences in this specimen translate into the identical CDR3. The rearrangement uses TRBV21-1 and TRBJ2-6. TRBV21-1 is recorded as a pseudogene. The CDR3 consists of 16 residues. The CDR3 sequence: CASSKVGISGANVLTF. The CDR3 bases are TGTGCAAGCAGCAAAGTCGGCATCTCTGGGGCCAACGTCCTGACTTTC.

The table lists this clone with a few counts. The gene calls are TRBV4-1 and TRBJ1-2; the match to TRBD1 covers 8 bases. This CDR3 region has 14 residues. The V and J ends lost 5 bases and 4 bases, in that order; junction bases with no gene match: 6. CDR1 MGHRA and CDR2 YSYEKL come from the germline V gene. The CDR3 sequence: CASSSRTGSYGYTF. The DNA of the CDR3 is TGCGCCAGCAGCTCTCGGACAGGGTCCTATGGCTACACCTTC.

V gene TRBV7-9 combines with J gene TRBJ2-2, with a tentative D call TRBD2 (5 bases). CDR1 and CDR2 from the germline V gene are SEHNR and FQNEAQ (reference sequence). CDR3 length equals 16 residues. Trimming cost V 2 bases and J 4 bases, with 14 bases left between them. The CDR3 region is CASSLNAEAGTGELFF. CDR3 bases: TGTGCCAGCAGCTTAAATGCGGAGGCGGGCACCGGGGAGCTGTTTTTT.

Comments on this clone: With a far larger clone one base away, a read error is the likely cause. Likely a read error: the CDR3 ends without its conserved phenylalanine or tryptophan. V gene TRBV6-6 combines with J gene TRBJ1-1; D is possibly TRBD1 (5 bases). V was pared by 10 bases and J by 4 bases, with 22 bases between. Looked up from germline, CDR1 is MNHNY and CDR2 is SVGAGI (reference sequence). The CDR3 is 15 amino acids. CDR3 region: CATHPSPGLGTEAFL. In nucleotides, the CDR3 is TGTGCCACCCACCCGAGTCCAGGGCTTGGCACTGAAGCTTTCCTT.

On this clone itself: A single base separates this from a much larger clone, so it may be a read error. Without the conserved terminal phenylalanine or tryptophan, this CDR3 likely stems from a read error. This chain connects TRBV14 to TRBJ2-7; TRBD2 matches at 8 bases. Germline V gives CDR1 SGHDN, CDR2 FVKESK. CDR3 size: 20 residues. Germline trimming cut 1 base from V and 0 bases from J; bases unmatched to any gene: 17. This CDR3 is CASSQGLGSGLAGYSYEQYL. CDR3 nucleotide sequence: TGTGCCAGCAGCCAAGGCTTAGGGTCCGGGCTAGCGGGTTACTCCTACGAGCAGTACTTA.

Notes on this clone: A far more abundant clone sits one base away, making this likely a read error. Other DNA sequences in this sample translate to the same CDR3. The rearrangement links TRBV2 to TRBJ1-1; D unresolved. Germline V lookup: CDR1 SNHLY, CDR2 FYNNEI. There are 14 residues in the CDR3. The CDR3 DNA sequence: TGTGCCAGCAGTGATCAAGGGATGAACACTGAGGCTTTCTTT. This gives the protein CASSDQGMNTEAFF.

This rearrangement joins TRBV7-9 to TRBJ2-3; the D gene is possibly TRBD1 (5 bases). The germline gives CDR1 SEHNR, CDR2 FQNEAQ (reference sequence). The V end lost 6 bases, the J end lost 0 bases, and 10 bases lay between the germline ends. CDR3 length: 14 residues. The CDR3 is CASSSTVSTDTQYF. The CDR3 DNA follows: TGTGCCAGCAGTTCGACAGTTAGCACAGATACGCAGTATTTT.

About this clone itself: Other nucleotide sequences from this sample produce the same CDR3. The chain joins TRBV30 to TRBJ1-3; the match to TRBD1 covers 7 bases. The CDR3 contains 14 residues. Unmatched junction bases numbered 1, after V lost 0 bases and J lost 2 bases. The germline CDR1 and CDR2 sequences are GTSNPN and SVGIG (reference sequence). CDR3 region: CAWSVGTAGNTIYF. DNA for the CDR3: TGTGCCTGGAGTGTGGGGACAGCTGGAAACACCATATATTTT.